The 22 T cell receptor beta chains in this list originate from one sample, sequenced in a study of CXCR3 chemokines and chemotherapy response in bladder cancer. Using its own MiXCR run on the PCR reads, TCRdb lists one record per CDR3 protein. This sample has nearly 9,000 distinct CDR3 sequences, with more than 20% found just once. The biological material was taken from a patient whose treatment included neoadjuvant chemotherapy. The receptors were gathered from a human donor with bladder cancer that did not respond to neoadjuvant chemotherapy.

In this sample, this clonotype turned up many times. The chain couples TRBV28 to TRBJ1-2; no firm D call. From germline, CDR1 is MDHEN and CDR2 SYDVKM. V lost 2 bases and J lost 4, with 8 bases in between. There are 13 residues in the CDR3. The CDR3 loop reads CASSLLESYGYTF. The CDR3 bases are TGTGCCAGCAGTTTACTCGAGTCCTATGGCTACACCTTC.

Ten or more counts support this clonotype. This chain connects TRBV5-6 to TRBJ1-1; D gene ambiguous. Trimming shortened V by 7 bases and J by 4 bases, and 14 bases separated the two germline ends. CDR1 SGHDT and CDR2 YYEEEE come from the germline V gene. The CDR3 totals 13 residues. CDR3 amino acids: CASSPHSLTEAFF. In DNA, the CDR3 is TGTGCCAGCTCACCGCACAGTCTCACTGAAGCTTTCTTT.

On this clonotype: A read error is the likely source, as a far larger clone sits one nucleotide away. This chain links TRBV6-6 with TRBJ2-1; TRBD2 matches 8 bases. After removal of 4 bases from V and 10 bases from J, the junction contained 15 bases not matched to a gene. This CDR3 is built from 16 residues. Germline V lookup: CDR1 MNHNY, CDR2 SVGAGI (reference sequence). DNA for the CDR3: TGTGCCAGCAGTTTCGGGGCGGCGGGGGGACAATACGAGCAGTTCTTC. Protein: CASSFGAAGGQYEQFF.

As regards this clonotype: It is likely a read error: a sequence one base away is far more abundant. The CDR3 end shows no conserved phenylalanine or tryptophan, and so a read error is likely. The rearrangement uses TRBV6-1 and TRBJ2-5, with no clear D. V lost 6 bases and J 4 bases, leaving 12 bases between the germline ends. The CDR3 contains 13 residues. CDR1 is MNHNS and CDR2 is SASEGT in the germline V gene. The CDR3 protein is CASSLARSETQYL. DNA for the CDR3: TGTGCCAGCAGCTTAGCCAGGTCAGAGACCCAGTACCTC.

This clonotype was recorded many times. The rearrangement joins TRBV7-2 to TRBJ2-7; D gene ambiguous. The CDR3 totals 14 residues. Trimming pared 2 bases from V and 2 bases from J, leaving 10 bases between. Germline lookup yields CDR1 SGHTA and CDR2 FQGNSA. CDR3 region: CASSLSGVTYEQYF. Written as DNA, the CDR3 is TGTGCCAGCAGCTTAAGTGGAGTTACCTACGAGCAGTACTTC.

This clonotype was seen at least ten times. J is TRBJ1-4 and V is TRBV7-9; D remains ambiguous. Germline values: CDR1 SEHNR, CDR2 FQNEAQ (reference sequence). The CDR3 has 16 residues. With 7 bases removed from V and 3 bases from J, the gap between germline ends came to 18 bases. As DNA, the CDR3 is TGTGCCAGCACCAATGGAGGTCAGAACGCTAATGAAAAACTGTTTTTT. It yields the protein CASTNGGQNANEKLFF.

Sample share makes this clonotype medium-sized. V and J are TRBV29-1 and TRBJ2-2, with 8 bases matching TRBD1. V was clipped by 1 base and J by 2 bases; unmatched bases: 6. The length of the CDR3 is 16 residues. Germline V lookup: CDR1 SQVTM, CDR2 ANQGSEA. The CDR3 bases are TGCAGCGTTGAAGCGCCCGGACAGGGCAACACCGGGGAGCTGTTTTTT. Protein sequence: CSVEAPGQGNTGELFF.

This clonotype counts as medium-sized (0.01 to 0.1%). This chain uses TRBV6-6 with TRBJ1-2; 7 nucleotides match TRBD1. The CDR3 contains 14 residues. CDR1 and CDR2 from the germline V gene are MNHNY and SVGAGI (reference sequence). V was clipped by 0 bases and J by 4 bases; unmatched bases: 2. The CDR3 DNA is TGTGCCAGCAGTTACTCGGACAGGAGCTATGGCTACACCTTC. Translating it yields CASSYSDRSYGYTF.

This clonotype came up once. CDR3 nucleotides: TGTGCCAGCAGTCAAGCGGGGGGGCACGCAGATACGCAGTATTTT. Amino acid sequence: CASSQAGGHADTQYF. This chain uses TRBV28 with TRBJ2-3; 10 bases fit TRBD2. Germline loops: CDR1 MDHEN, CDR2 SYDVKM. V gave up 5 bases and J gave up 4 bases; unmatched junction bases: 6. The CDR3 contains 15 residues.

This rearrangement joins TRBV20-1 to TRBJ1-1; perhaps TRBD1 as D (5 bases). The CDR3 covers 13 residues. V dropped 1 base and J dropped 6 bases, with 12 bases sitting between them. Germline values: CDR1 DFQATT, CDR2 SNEGSKA (reference sequence). The CDR3 DNA reads as TGCAGTGCTAGAGCAGGACATAACTCTGAAGCTTTCTTT. This codes for CSARAGHNSEAFF.

This clonotype ranks as medium-sized. The chain combines TRBV6-6 with TRBJ2-2; 9 bases agree with TRBD1. Germline V CDR1 and CDR2: MNHNY, SVGAGI (reference sequence). This CDR3 is built from 17 residues. V shed 6 bases and J 4 bases; nucleotides not matched to a gene: 12. The CDR3 DNA is TGTGCCAGCAGCTGGGGTTCGGGACAGGGAGGCACCGGGGAGCTGTTTTTT. It is translated as CASSWGSGQGGTGELFF.

This chain links TRBV7-2 with TRBJ2-1; TRBD2 aligns across 15 bases. The junction had 13 bases not matched to a gene; V was cut back by 7 bases and J by 6 bases. This CDR3 is 18 amino acids long. Looked up from germline, CDR1 is SGHTA and CDR2 is FQGNSA. The CDR3 protein is CASTSLRTSGGASNEQFF. Here the CDR3 DNA reads TGTGCCAGCACCTCTTTGAGGACTAGCGGGGGGGCCAGCAATGAGCAGTTCTTC.

This clonotype was seen at least ten times. The chain carries TRBV7-2 and TRBJ2-5; D unclear. The V end lost 5 bases, the J end lost 5 bases, and 12 bases lay between the germline ends. Germline loops: CDR1 SGHTA, CDR2 FQGNSA. CDR3 length: 13 residues. CDR3 loop: CASSRGTSETQYF. CDR3 nucleotide sequence: TGTGCCAGCAGCCGAGGTACTTCGGAGACCCAGTACTTC.

By proportion, this clonotype is medium-sized (0.01 to 0.1%). The chain recombines TRBV7-2 with TRBJ2-3; a weak D match, TRBD2 (6 bases). CDR1 and CDR2 from the germline V gene are SGHTA and FQGNSA. V gave up 2 bases and J gave up 6 bases, with 15 bases separating them. This CDR3 has 15 residues. The CDR3 here is CASSLPTAGWDTQYF. The CDR3 bases are TGTGCCAGCAGCTTACCCACCGCGGGGTGGGATACGCAGTATTTT. The full variable domain, its missing parts supplied by reference TRBV7-2 and TRBJ2-3, is GAGVSQSPSNKVTEKGKDVELRCDPISGHTALYWYRQSLGQGLEFLIYFQGNSAPDKSGLPSDRFSAERTGGSVSTLTIQRTQQEDSAVYLCASSLPTAGWDTQYFGPGTRLTVL.

This clonotype was seen many times. V and J are TRBV9 and TRBJ1-1; the D is unclear. Germline V lookup: CDR1 SGDLS, CDR2 YYNGEE. Trimming stripped 3 bases from V and 6 bases from J, with 15 bases between. The CDR3 runs to 14 residues. The CDR3 here is CASSETPVLAEAFF. CDR3 nucleotides: TGTGCCAGCAGCGAAACACCGGTTTTGGCTGAAGCTTTCTTT.

The table lists this clonotype with a few counts. This chain connects TRBV11-2 to TRBJ1-1; TRBD1 matches at 9 bases. CDR3 length: 16 residues. CDR1 SGHAT and CDR2 FQNNGV come from the germline V gene. V gave up 8 bases and J gave up 5 bases; unmatched junction bases: 15. CDR3 nucleotide sequence: TGTGCCAGCGGGACTTGGACAGGGGTAAAGGGGACTGAAGCTTTCTTT. It translates to CASGTWTGVKGTEAFF.

The V gene is TRBV4-1, the J gene TRBJ2-1, with 11 bases aligning to TRBD2. In germline, CDR1 is MGHRA, CDR2 YSYEKL. The CDR3 runs 15 residues. The J segment lost 6 bases and the V segment lost 4 bases, leaving 5 bases of the junction unmatched. The CDR3 spells CASSPGLAGRNEQFF. CDR3 nucleotides: TGCGCCAGCAGCCCTGGACTAGCGGGTCGCAATGAGCAGTTCTTC.

This clonotype showed up many times. The V gene is TRBV12-5, the J gene TRBJ1-2, with D maybe TRBD1 (6 bases). The germline V gene has CDR1 LGHNT and CDR2 FRNRAP. The CDR3 contains 12 residues. V was pared by 6 bases and J by 4 bases, with 9 bases between. CDR3 DNA sequence: TGTGCTAGTGGACAGGGCGGCTATGGCTACACCTTC. Residues: CASGQGGYGYTF.

About this clonotype: With only one base between it and a far larger clone, this is likely a read error. The V gene is TRBV20-1, the J gene TRBJ2-1, with 8 nucleotides matching TRBD1. CDR3 length: 10 amino acids. J gave up 11 bases and V 6 bases, and 3 bases lay outside the gene matches. CDR1 and CDR2 (germline): DFQATT, SNEGSKA (reference sequence). In nucleotides, the CDR3 is TGCAGTGCCCGACAGGGGCAGCAGTTCTTC. As protein: CSARQGQQFF.

This clonotype ranks as medium-sized. The chain has TRBV7-2 and TRBJ2-1; D is possibly TRBD1 (5 bases). The length of the CDR3 is 15 residues. Germline V gene sequence: CDR1 SGHTA, CDR2 FQGNSA. With 5 bases removed from V and 2 bases from J, the gap between germline ends came to 13 bases. The CDR3 coding sequence is TGTGCCAGCAGCCGGACGCCAGGGACCTACAATGAGCAGTTCTTC. It translates to CASSRTPGTYNEQFF.

To note about this clonotype: Likely a read error: the CDR3 ends without its conserved phenylalanine or tryptophan. No DNA is shown, since the ends of the CDR3 on it are uncertain; the CDR3 is the one TCRdb lists. The rearrangement uses TRBV6-5 and TRBJ2-6; TRBD2 is the table's D call and was not checked against the DNA. Germline V gene lookup returns CDR1 MNHEY and CDR2 SVGAGI. The CDR3 length equals 10 residues, ends included. The CDR3 reads CASSYSTSSG.

This clonotype was recorded many times. CDR3 nucleotide sequence: TGTGCCAGTAGTATTATCCGGGACTACAACACCGGGGAGCTGTTTTTT. This gives the protein CASSIIRDYNTGELFF. V and J are TRBV19 and TRBJ2-2; TRBD2 aligns across 7 bases. V was clipped by 3 bases and J by 2 bases; unmatched bases: 6. The germline V gene encodes CDR1 LNHDA and CDR2 SQIVND (reference sequence). The CDR3 sequence is 16 residues long.